Listed below are T cell receptor beta chains from one sample, sequenced in a study of monozygotic twins with inflammatory bowel disease. TCRdb processed the 5' RACE reads again and assigns one entry to each CDR3 protein, with no DNA. The sample holds some 99,000 distinct CDR3 sequences. The sample consisted of blood. The source of these receptors is a human donor with ulcerative colitis or Crohn's disease, or a healthy co-twin of an affected twin (not recorded which). CDR3s include the opening cysteine and the closing phenylalanine or tryptophan.

15	TRBV12-3/TRBV12-4	TRBJ2-1	CASSLRGVLVYEQFF
15	TRBV12-3/TRBV12-4	TRBJ2-3	CASSSLAGTGDTQYF
14	TRBV5-1	TRBJ2-1	CASSSDPGYNEQFF
11	TRBV29-1	TRBJ2-5	CSVAAGETQYF
15	TRBV4-3	TRBJ2-2	CASSQSGAYTGELFF
18	TRBV4-3	TRBJ2-2	CASSQDLGLAGGVGELFF
12	TRBV7-2	TRBJ2-1	CASSAGDNEQFF
13	TRBV2	TRBJ1-2	CASRTDSNYGYTF
15	TRBV19	TRBJ1-5	CASSMGDGSNQPQHF
17	TRBV12-3/TRBV12-4	TRBJ1-5	CASSPRFTGFNNQPQHF
16	TRBV7-8	TRBJ2-2	CASSLASGANTGELFF
14	TRBV7-7	TRBJ2-7	CASSPGTVSYEQYF
14	TRBV5-1	TRBJ2-7	CASSLEGQGYEQYF
17	TRBV24-1	TRBJ2-1	CATSDRGLAGDDNEQFF
13	TRBV7-3	TRBJ2-3	CASSPGQGDTQYF
17	TRBV5-1	TRBJ1-1	CASSLAGAFLMNTEAFF
13	TRBV15	TRBJ1-1	CATSRDGNTEAFF
15	TRBV20-1	TRBJ1-5	CSARPGALSNQPQHF
14	TRBV4-3	TRBJ2-7	CASSQTGQSYEQYF
14	TRBV18	TRBJ2-1	CASSPSLAGYEQFF
15	TRBV20-1	TRBJ2-7	CSAYSITDGSYEQYF
15	TRBV5-4	TRBJ1-4	CASSFRARGSEKLFF
17	TRBV24-1	TRBJ2-7	CATSDSRTGTGSYEQYF
15	TRBV29-1	TRBJ2-2	CSVEPGDANTGELFF
13	TRBV3-1	TRBJ1-1	CASSQGRYTEAFF
14	TRBV20-1	TRBJ1-5	CSAREQVGNQPQHF
11	TRBV25-1	TRBJ2-7	CASSIQYEQYF
13	TRBV28	TRBJ2-3	CASSLTATDTQYF
13	TRBV29-1	TRBJ1-5	CSVEDGVGQPQHF
14	TRBV12-3/TRBV12-4	TRBJ2-5	CASSFGQYQETQYF
16	TRBV19	TRBJ1-5	CASKGYGTGGLQPQHF
17	TRBV20-1	TRBJ2-5	CSASGSRRADSQETQYF
14	TRBV27	TRBJ2-5	CASSYFRGSGTQYF
15	TRBV5-1	TRBJ1-1	CASSLAGGVNTEAFF
15	TRBV6-1	TRBJ1-5	CASNGGSFGNQPQHF
16	TRBV7-9	TRBJ1-2	CASSSGVGTGHYGYTF
16	TRBV5-1	TRBJ1-2	CASSLGQTSRRDGYTF
15	TRBV7-2	TRBJ2-3	CASSAGLAGVQAQYF
15	TRBV20-1	TRBJ1-6	CSARQRSSYNSPLHF
11	TRBV29-1	TRBJ1-2	CSVRDIYGYTF
14	TRBV10-3	TRBJ2-2	CAISEAGTHGELFF
15	TRBV5-1	TRBJ2-2	CASSPGTANTGELFF